Following are 10 T cell receptor beta chains from one sample sequenced in a study of radiotherapy plus CTLA-4 blockade in lung cancer listed by TCRdb under 2018. The library was made by the immunoSEQ multiplex PCR assay. TCRdb took this table from immuneACCESS and kept in-frame rearrangements with V and J called. Such tables lack part of the clones; where checked against another copy, unresolved V genes explain under half of the gap, and the rest is unexplained. The table for this sample lists 40,000 to 50,000 clones; approximately 68% of them were counted only once. Together, the top ten hold approximately 10% of the sample. Sequenced here: peripheral blood, sampled from a patient treated with radiotherapy plus ipilimumab. These receptors were taken from a human donor with non-small cell lung cancer who had stable disease on radiotherapy plus ipilimumab.

This clone has only a few counts. The chain combines TRBV7-8 with TRBJ1-2; TRBD1 agrees at 10 bases. This CDR3 is 16 amino acids long. Unmatched junction bases numbered 7, after V lost 3 bases and J lost 3 bases. Germline-derived CDR1 and CDR2 are SGHVS and FQNEAQ. The CDR3 bases are TGTGCCAGCAGCTTCCCTGGGACAGGGGCAGACTATGGCTACACCTTC. As protein: CASSFPGTGADYGYTF. Drawing the rest from reference TRBV7-8 and TRBJ1-2, the complete variable domain is GAGVSQSPRYKVAKRGQDVALRCDPISGHVSLFWYQQALGQGPEFLTYFQNEAQLDKSGLPSDRFFAERPEGSVSTLKIQRTQQEDSAVYLCASSFPGTGADYGYTFGSGTRLTVV.

V is TRBV2 and J is TRBJ1-1; 7 bases line up with TRBD1. This CDR3 contains 16 residues. V lost 7 bases to trimming and J lost 2 bases; unmatched junction nucleotides: 13. CDR1 and CDR2 from the germline V gene are SNHLY and FYNNEI. This CDR3 reads CASIWSPQGFNTEAFF. The CDR3 nucleotides are TGTGCCAGCATTTGGAGCCCACAGGGGTTCAACACTGAAGCTTTCTTT.

This clone was recorded a few times. This sequence joins TRBV2 and TRBJ2-3, with 9 nucleotides matching TRBD2. Germline V gene sequence: CDR1 SNHLY, CDR2 FYNNEI. The CDR3 length is 15 residues. The junction had 7 bases not matched to a gene; V was cut back by 4 bases and J by 5 bases. The CDR3, as DNA: TGTGCCAGCAGTGGCGGCGGGGGGGCCCGAGATACGCAGTATTTT. Residues: CASSGGGGARDTQYF.

This clone turned up a few times. The genes are TRBV6-5 and TRBJ2-1, with 10 bases fitting TRBD2. This CDR3 has 16 amino acids. The germline gives CDR1 MNHEY, CDR2 SVGAGI. V gave up 4 bases and J gave up 10 bases; unmatched junction bases: 13. CDR3 in DNA: TGTGCCAGCAGTTCCTCAGCGGGGGGGACCTTTAGAGAGCAGTTCTTC. Protein product: CASSSSAGGTFREQFF.

The rearrangement links TRBV6-6 to TRBJ2-5, with TRBD1 matching over 9 bases. V lost 6 bases and J lost 4; bases outside the gene matches: 9. The CDR3 runs to 15 residues. The V gene's germline CDR1 is MNHNY and CDR2 SVGAGI (reference sequence). The chain's CDR3 is CASSPGTGMGETQYF. As DNA, the CDR3 is TGTGCCAGCAGCCCCGGGACAGGGATGGGAGAGACCCAGTACTTC.

The J gene is TRBJ1-4, the V gene TRBV11-2; a possible D gene is TRBD1 (6 bases). There are 15 residues in the CDR3. In germline, CDR1 is SGHAT, CDR2 FQNNGV. V was shortened by 5 bases and J by 8 bases, with 18 bases between the two germline ends. The CDR3 here is CASSPTGWGGEKLFF. CDR3 nucleotide sequence: TGTGCCAGCAGCCCCACAGGGTGGGGTGGAGAAAAACTGTTTTTT.

V gene TRBV2 combines with J gene TRBJ2-7; TRBD1 matches at 8 bases. Germline trimming cut 0 bases from V and 0 bases from J; bases unmatched to any gene: 7. CDR1 is SNHLY and CDR2 is FYNNEI in the germline V gene. CDR3 size: 17 residues. CDR3: CASSEAVGDRLSYEQYF. The DNA of the CDR3 is TGTGCCAGCAGTGAAGCGGTCGGGGACAGGCTCTCCTACGAGCAGTACTTC.

The J gene is TRBJ1-4, the V gene TRBV11-2, with 7 bases aligning to TRBD1. The J segment lost 8 bases and the V segment lost 5 bases, leaving 11 bases of the junction unmatched. The CDR3 is 15 amino acids. Germline CDR1 is SGHAT and CDR2 is FQNNGV. The CDR3 region is CASSTGDSPGEKLFF. The CDR3 nucleotides read TGTGCCAGCAGCACAGGGGACTCCCCGGGGGAAAAACTGTTTTTT.

V and J are TRBV25-1 and TRBJ2-5; 8 bases align to TRBD1. Germline CDR1 and CDR2: MGHDK and SYGVNS. The CDR3 consists of 15 residues. V shed 5 bases, J shed 3 bases, and the junction held 8 bases outside the gene matches. The CDR3 DNA is TGTGCCAGCAGTTCGCTTAGGACAGGGAAAGAGACCCAGTACTTC. It translates to CASSSLRTGKETQYF.

The J gene is TRBJ2-4, the V gene TRBV5-4; possibly TRBD2 for D (5 bases). Trimming cost V 4 bases and J 8 bases, with 19 bases left between them. CDR1 is SGHNT, CDR2 YYREEE, per germline (reference sequence). CDR3 length equals 15 residues. This chain's CDR3 is CASSPTGKPSDIQYF. The CDR3 region has the DNA TGTGCCAGCAGCCCGACCGGGAAGCCCTCGGACATTCAGTACTTC.